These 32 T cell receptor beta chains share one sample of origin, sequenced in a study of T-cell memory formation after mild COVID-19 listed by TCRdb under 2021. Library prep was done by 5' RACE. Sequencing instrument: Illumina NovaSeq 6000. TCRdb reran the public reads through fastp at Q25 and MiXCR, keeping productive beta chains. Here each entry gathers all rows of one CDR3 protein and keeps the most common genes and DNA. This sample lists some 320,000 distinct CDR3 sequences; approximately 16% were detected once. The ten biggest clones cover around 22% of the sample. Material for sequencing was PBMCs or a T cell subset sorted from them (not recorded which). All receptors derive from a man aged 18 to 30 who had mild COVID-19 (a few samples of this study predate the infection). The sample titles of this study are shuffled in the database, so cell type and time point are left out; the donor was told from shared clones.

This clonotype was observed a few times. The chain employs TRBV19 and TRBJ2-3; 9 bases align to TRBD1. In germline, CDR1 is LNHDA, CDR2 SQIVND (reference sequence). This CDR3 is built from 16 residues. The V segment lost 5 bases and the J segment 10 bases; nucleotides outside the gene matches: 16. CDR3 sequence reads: CASSFGQGLQLGPQYF. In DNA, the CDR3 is TGTGCCAGTAGTTTTGGACAGGGGCTCCAATTGGGCCCGCAGTATTTT.

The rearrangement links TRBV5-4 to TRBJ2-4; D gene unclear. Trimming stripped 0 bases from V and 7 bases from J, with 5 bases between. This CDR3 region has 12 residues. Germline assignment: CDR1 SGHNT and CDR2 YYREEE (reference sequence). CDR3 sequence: CASSLAQNIQYF. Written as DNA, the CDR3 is TGTGCCAGCAGCTTGGCCCAGAACATTCAGTACTTC.

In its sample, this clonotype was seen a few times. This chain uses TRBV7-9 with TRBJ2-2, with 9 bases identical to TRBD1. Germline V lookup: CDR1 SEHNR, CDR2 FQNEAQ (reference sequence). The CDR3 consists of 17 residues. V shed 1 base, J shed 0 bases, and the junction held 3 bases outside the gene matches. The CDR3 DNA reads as TGTGCCAGCAGCTTAGGCCGACAGGGGGCGAACACCGGGGAGCTGTTTTTT. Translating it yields CASSLGRQGANTGELFF.

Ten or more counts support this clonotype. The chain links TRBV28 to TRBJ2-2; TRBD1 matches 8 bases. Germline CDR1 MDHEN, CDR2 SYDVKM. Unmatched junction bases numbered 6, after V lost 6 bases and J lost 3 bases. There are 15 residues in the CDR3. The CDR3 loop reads CASRLTGGYTGELFF. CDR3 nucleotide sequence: TGTGCCAGCAGGCTTACAGGGGGATACACCGGGGAGCTGTTTTTT.

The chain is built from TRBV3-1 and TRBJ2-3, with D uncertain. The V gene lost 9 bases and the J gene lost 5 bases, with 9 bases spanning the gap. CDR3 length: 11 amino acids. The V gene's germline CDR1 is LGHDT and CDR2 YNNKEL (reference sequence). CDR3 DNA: TGTGCCAGTCAAGAGTTAGATACGCAGTATTTT. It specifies CASQELDTQYF.

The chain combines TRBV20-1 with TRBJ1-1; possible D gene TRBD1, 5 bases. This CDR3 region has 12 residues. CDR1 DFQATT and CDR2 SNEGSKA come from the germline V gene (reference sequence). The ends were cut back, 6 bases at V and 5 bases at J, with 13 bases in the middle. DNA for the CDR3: TGCAGTGCGCCTGGGGCCGGGACTGAAGCTTTCTTT. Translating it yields CSAPGAGTEAFF.

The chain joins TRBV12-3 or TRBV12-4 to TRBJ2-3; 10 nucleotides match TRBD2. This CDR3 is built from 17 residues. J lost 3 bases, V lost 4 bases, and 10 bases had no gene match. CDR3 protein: CASSSTDLAGVTDTQYF. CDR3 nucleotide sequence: TGTGCCAGCAGTTCCACCGATCTAGCGGGGGTAACAGATACGCAGTATTTT.

The CDR3 reads CASSAGDQPQHF. The CDR3 DNA reads TGTGCCAGCAGCGCAGGGGACCAGCCCCAGCATTTT. J is TRBJ1-5 and V is TRBV5-6, with a possible D match to TRBD1 (6 bases). The CDR3 runs to 12 residues. Germline V gives CDR1 SGHDT, CDR2 YYEEEE. V lost 4 bases, J lost 7 bases, and 9 bases lay in between. Looking up the rest from reference TRBV5-6 and TRBJ1-5 gives the full variable domain: DAGVTQSPTHLIKTRGQQVTLRCSPKSGHDTVSWYQQALGQGPQFIFQYYEEEERQRGNFPDRFSGHQFPNYSSELNVNALLLGDSALYLCASSAGDQPQHFGDGTRLSIL.

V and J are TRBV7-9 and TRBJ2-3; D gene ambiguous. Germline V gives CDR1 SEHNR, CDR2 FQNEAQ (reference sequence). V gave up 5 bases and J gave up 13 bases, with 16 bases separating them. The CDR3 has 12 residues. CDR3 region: CASSLKSTPKYF. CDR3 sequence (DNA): TGTGCCAGCAGCCTAAAAAGTACCCCCAAGTATTTT.

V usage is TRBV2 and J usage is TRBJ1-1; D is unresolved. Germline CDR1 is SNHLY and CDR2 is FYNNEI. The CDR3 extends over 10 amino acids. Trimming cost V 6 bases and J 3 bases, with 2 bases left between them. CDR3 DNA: TGTGCCAGCAGGTACACTGAAGCTTTCTTT. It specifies CASRYTEAFF.

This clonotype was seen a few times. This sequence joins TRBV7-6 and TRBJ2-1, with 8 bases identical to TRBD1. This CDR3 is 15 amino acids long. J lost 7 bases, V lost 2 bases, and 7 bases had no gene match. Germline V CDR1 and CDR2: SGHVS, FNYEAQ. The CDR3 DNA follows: TGTGCCAGCAGCTTATGGGGACAGGAGGCTAATGAGCAGTTCTTC. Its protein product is CASSLWGQEANEQFF.

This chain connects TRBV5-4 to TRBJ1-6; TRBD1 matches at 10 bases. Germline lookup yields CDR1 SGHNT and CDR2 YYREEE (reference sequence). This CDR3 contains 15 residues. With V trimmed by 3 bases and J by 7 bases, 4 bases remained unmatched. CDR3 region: CASSSGGQGNSPLHF. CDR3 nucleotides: TGTGCCAGCAGCTCGGGGGGACAGGGGAATTCACCCCTCCACTTT.

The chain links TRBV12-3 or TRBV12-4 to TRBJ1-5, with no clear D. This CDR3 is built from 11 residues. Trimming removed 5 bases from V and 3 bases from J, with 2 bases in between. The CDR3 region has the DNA TGTGCCAGCAGTACCAATCAGCCCCAGCATTTT. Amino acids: CASSTNQPQHF.

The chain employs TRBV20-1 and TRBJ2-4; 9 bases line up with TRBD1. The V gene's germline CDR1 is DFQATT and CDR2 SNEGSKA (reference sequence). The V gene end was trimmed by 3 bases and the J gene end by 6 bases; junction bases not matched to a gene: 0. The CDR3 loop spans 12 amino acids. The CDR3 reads CSARGQGNIQYF. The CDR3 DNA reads TGCAGTGCTAGGGGACAGGGAAACATTCAGTACTTC.

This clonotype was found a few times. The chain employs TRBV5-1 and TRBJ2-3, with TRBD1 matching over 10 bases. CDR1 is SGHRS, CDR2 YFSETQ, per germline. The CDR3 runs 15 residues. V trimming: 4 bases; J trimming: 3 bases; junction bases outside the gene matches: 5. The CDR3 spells CASSRWTGGTDTQYF. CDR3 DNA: TGCGCCAGCAGCCGATGGACAGGGGGAACAGATACGCAGTATTTT.

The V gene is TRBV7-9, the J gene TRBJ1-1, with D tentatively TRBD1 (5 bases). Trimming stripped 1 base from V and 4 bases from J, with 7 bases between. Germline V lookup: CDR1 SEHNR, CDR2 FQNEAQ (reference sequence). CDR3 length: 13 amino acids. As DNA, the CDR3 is TGTGCCAGCAGCTTAGGGGGCAGCACTGAAGCTTTCTTT. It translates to CASSLGGSTEAFF.

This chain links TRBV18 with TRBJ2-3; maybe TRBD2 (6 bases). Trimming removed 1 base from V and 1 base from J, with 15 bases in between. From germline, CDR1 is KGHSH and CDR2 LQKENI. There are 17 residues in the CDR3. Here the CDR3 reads CASSPLPAGPGTDTQYF. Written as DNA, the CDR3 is TGTGCCAGCTCACCACTACCGGCGGGGCCCGGCACAGATACGCAGTATTTT.

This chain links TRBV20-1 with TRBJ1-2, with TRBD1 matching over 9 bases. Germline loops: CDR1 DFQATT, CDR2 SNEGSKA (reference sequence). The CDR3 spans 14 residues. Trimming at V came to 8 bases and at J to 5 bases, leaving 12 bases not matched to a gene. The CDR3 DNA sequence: TGCAGTTGTGCGCACAGGGGGCGTACGTATGGCTACACCTTC. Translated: CSCAHRGRTYGYTF.

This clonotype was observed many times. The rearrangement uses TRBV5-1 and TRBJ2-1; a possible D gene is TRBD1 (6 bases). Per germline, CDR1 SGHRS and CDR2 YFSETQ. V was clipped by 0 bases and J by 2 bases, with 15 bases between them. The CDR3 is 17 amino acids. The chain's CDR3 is CASSLEQGRNAYNEQFF. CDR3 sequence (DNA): TGCGCCAGCAGCTTGGAACAGGGTAGAAACGCCTACAATGAGCAGTTCTTC.

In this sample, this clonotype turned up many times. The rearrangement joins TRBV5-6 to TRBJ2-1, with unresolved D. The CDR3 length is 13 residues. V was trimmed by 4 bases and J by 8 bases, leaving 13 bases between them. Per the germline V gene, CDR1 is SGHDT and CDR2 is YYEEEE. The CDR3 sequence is CASSTTSGDEQFF. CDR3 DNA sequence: TGTGCCAGCAGCACAACCTCAGGCGATGAGCAGTTCTTC.

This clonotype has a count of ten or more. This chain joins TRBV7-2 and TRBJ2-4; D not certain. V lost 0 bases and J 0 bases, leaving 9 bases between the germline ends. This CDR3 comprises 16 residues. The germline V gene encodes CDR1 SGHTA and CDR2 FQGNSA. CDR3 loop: CASSLASQAAKNIQYF. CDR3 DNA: TGTGCCAGCAGCTTAGCAAGTCAGGCAGCCAAAAACATTCAGTACTTC. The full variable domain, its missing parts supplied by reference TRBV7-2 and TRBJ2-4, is GAGVSQSPSNKVTEKGKDVELRCDPISGHTALYWYRQSLGQGLEFLIYFQGNSAPDKSGLPSDRFSAERTGGSVSTLTIQRTQQEDSAVYLCASSLASQAAKNIQYFGAGTRLSVL.

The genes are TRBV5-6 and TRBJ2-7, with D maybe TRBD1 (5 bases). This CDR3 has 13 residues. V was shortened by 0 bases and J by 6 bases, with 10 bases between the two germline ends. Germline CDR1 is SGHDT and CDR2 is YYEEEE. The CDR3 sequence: CASSLGEDIEQYV. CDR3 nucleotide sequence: TGTGCCAGCAGCTTGGGAGAGGACATCGAGCAGTACGTC.

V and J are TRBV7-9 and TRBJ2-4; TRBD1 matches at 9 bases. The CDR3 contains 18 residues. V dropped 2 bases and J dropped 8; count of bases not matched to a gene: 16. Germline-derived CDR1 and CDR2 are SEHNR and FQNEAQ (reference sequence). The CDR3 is CASSLTALPGQGRYIQYF. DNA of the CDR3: TGTGCCAGCAGCTTAACCGCCCTCCCGGGACAGGGTCGATACATTCAGTACTTC.

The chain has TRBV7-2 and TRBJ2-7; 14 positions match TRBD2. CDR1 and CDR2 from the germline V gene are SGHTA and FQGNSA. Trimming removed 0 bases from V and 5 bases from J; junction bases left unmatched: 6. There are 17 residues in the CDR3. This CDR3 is CASSLARLAGGPHEQYF. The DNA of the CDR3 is TGTGCCAGCAGCTTAGCAAGACTAGCGGGGGGGCCGCACGAGCAGTACTTC. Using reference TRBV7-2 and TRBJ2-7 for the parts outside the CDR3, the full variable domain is GAGVSQSPSNKVTEKGKDVELRCDPISGHTALYWYRQSLGQGLEFLIYFQGNSAPDKSGLPSDRFSAERTGGSVSTLTIQRTQQEDSAVYLCASSLARLAGGPHEQYFGPGTRLTVT.

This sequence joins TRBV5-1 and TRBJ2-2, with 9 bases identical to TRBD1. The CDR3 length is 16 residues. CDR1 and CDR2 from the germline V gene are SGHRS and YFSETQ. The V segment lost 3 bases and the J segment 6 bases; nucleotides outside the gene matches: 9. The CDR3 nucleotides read TGCGCCAGCAGCTCATACAGGGGGCGAAAGGCCGGGGAGCTGTTTTTT. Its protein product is CASSSYRGRKAGELFF.

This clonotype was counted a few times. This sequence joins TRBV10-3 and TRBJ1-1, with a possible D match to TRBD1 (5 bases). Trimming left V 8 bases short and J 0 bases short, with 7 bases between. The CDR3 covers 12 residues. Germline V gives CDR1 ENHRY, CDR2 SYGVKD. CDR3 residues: CAIEGMNTEAFF. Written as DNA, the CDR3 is TGTGCCATCGAGGGGATGAACACTGAAGCTTTCTTT.

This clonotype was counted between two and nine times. This chain's CDR3 is CATSRTVTGGTEAFF. In DNA, the CDR3 is TGTGCCACCAGCAGGACGGTGACAGGGGGGACTGAAGCTTTCTTT. The chain couples TRBV15 to TRBJ1-1, with 9 bases that match TRBD1. This CDR3 has 15 amino acids. Germline CDR1 reads LNHNV; CDR2 reads YYDKDF (reference sequence). V gave up 3 bases and J gave up 5 bases; unmatched junction bases: 7.

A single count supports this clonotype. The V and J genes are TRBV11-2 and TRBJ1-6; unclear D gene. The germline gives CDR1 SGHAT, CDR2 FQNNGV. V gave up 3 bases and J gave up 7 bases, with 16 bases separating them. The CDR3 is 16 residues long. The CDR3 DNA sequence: TGTGCCAGCAGCTTCCTCCTCCAGCGACCGAATTCACCCCTCCACTTT. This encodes CASSFLLQRPNSPLHF.

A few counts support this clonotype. For the CDR3, the DNA is TGTGCCAGCAGTTACAGGGGGTCCGGGGAGACCCAGTACTTC. It yields the protein CASSYRGSGETQYF. The genes are TRBV12-3 or TRBV12-4 and TRBJ2-5; TRBD1 matches at 8 bases. The CDR3 spans 14 residues. V trimming: 4 bases; J trimming: 5 bases; junction bases outside the gene matches: 6.

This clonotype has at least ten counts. The CDR3 coding sequence is TGTGCCATCAGTGAGGACAGCTTGGACAGCCTCAATCAGCCCCAGCATTTT. It encodes CAISEDSLDSLNQPQHF. The J gene is TRBJ1-5, the V gene TRBV10-3; D possibly corresponds to TRBD1 (6 bases). CDR1 is ENHRY and CDR2 is SYGVKD in the germline V gene. This CDR3 is 17 amino acids long. V lost 2 bases, J lost 3 bases, and 17 bases lay in between.

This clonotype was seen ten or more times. The DNA for the CDR3 is TGTGCCAGCAGTTACTACACGGATATCACCGGGGAGCTGTTTTTT. Its protein product is CASSYYTDITGELFF. J is TRBJ2-2 and V is TRBV6-5, with D hard to call. The CDR3 runs 15 residues. Germline V gene sequence: CDR1 MNHEY, CDR2 SVGAGI. V lost 1 base and J lost 4, with 10 bases in between.

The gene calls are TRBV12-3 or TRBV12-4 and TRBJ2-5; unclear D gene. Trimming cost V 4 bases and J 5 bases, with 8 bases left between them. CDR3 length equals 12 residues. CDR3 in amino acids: CASSYISETQYF. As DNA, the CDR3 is TGTGCCAGCAGTTATATATCGGAGACCCAGTACTTC.